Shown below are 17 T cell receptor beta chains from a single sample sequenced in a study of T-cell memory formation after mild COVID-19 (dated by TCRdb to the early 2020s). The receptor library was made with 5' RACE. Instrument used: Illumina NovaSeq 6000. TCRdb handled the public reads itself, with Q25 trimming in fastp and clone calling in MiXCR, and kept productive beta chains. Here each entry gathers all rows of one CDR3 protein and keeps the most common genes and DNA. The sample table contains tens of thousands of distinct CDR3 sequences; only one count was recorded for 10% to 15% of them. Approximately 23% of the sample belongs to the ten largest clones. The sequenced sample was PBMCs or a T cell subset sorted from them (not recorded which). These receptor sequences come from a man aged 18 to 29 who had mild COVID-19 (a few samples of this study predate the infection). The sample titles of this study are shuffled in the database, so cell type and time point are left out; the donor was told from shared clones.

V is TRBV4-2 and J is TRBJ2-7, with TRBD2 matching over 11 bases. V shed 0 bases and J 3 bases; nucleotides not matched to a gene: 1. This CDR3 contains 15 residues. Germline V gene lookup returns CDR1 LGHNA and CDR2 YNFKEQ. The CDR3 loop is CASSQDLAGGYEQYF. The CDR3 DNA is TGTGCCAGCAGCCAAGATCTAGCGGGGGGCTACGAGCAGTACTTC.

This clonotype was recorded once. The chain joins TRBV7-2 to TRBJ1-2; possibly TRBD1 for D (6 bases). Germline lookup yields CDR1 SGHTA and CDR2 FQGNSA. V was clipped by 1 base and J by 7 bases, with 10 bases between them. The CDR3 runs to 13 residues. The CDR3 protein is CASSLESGAGYTF. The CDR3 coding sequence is TGTGCCAGCAGCTTAGAATCGGGGGCTGGCTACACCTTC.

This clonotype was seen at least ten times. The CDR3, as DNA: TGCAGTGCTAGACTTCCCGGACTAGCGGGGGGGCCGGAGGAGACCCAGTACTTC. The encoded protein is CSARLPGLAGGPEETQYF. The chain is built from TRBV20-1 and TRBJ2-5; 15 bases agree with TRBD2. With V trimmed by 2 bases and J by 5 bases, 12 bases remained unmatched. The germline CDR1 and CDR2 sequences are DFQATT and SNEGSKA (reference sequence). This CDR3 has 18 amino acids.

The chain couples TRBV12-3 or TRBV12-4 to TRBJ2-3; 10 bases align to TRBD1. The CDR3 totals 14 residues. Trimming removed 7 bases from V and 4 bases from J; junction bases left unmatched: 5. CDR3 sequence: CASTLDRGADTQYF. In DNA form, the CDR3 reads TGTGCCAGCACTCTGGACAGGGGGGCAGATACGCAGTATTTT.

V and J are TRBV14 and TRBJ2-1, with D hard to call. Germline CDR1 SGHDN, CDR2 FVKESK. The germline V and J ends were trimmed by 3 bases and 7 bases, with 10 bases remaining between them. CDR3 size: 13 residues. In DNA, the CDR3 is TGTGCCAGCAGCCATTCCCTGGGGAATGAGCAGTTCTTC. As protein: CASSHSLGNEQFF.

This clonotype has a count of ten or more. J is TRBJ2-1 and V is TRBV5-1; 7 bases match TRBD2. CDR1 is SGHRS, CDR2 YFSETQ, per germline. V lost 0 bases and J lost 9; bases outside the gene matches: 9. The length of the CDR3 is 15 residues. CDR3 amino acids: CASSLVPGLRSEQFF. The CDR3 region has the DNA TGCGCCAGCAGCTTGGTCCCGGGACTAAGGAGTGAGCAGTTCTTC.

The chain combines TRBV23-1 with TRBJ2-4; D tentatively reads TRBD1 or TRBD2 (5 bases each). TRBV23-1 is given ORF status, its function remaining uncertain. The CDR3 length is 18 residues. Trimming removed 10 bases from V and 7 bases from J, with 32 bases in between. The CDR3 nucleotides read TGCGCCAAACCCTCCGTGCAGGACGCAAGCCCCGAGGGGAACATTCAGTACTTC. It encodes CAKPSVQDASPEGNIQYF.

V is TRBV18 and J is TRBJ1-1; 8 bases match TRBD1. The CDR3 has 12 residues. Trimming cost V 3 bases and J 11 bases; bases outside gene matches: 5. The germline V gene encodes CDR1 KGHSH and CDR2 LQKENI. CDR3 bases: TGTGCCAGCTCACCGCCCAGGACAGGGGCTTTCTTT. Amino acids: CASSPPRTGAFF.

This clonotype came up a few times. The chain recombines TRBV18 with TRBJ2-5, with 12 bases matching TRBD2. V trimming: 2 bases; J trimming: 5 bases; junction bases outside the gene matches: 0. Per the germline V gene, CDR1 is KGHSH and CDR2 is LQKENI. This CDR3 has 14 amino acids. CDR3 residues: CASSPGTSGETQYF. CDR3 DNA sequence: TGTGCCAGCTCACCAGGGACTAGCGGGGAGACCCAGTACTTC.

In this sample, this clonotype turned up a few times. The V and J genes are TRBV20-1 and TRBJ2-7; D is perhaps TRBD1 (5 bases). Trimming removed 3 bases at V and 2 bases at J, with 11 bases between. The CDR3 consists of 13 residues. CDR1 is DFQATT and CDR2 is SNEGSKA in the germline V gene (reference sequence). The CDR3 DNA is TGCAGTGCTAGCTCCGACAGAACCTACGAGCAGTACGTC. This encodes CSASSDRTYEQYV.

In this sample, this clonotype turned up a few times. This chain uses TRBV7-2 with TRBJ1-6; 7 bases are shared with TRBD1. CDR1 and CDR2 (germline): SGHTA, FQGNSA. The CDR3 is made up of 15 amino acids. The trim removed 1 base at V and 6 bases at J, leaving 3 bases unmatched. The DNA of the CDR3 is TGTGCCAGCAGCTTAGTGGCAGGGGGTAATTCACCCCTCCACTTT. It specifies CASSLVAGGNSPLHF.

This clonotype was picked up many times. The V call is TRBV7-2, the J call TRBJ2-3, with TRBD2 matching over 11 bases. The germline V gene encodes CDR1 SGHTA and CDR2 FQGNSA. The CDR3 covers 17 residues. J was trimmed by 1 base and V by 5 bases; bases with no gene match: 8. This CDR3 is CASSPTPTSGGTDTQYF. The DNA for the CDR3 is TGTGCCAGCAGCCCTACCCCGACTAGCGGGGGCACAGATACGCAGTATTTT.

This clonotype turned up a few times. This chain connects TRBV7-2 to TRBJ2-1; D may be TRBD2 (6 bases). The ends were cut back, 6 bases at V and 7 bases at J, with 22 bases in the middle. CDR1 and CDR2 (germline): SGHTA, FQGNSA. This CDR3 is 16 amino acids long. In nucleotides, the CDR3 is TGTGCCAGCAGTCCCGGGGGTAGGGGCCTGATGAATGAGCAGTTCTTC. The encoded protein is CASSPGGRGLMNEQFF.

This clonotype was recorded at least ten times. This chain's CDR3 is CASSQGLGDYVPYF. The DNA of the CDR3 is TGCGCCAGCAGCCAAGGTCTGGGGGACTACGTCCCGTACTTC. This chain links TRBV4-3 with TRBJ2-7, with TRBD2 identical over 7 bases. The CDR3 contains 14 residues. The V and J ends lost 1 base and 12 bases, in that order; junction bases with no gene match: 12. Per germline, CDR1 LGHNA and CDR2 YSLEER.

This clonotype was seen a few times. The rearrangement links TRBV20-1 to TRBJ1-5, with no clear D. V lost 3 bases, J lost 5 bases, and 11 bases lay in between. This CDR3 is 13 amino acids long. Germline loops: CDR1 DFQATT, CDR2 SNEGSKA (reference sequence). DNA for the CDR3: TGCAGTGCTAGTACGGGGTTTGATCAGCCCCAGCATTTT. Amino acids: CSASTGFDQPQHF.

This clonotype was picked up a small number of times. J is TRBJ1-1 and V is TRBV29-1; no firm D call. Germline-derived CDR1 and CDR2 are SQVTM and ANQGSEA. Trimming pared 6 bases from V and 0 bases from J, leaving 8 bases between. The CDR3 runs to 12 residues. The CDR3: CSVSYMNTEAFF. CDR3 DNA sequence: TGCAGCGTGTCATATATGAACACTGAAGCTTTCTTT.

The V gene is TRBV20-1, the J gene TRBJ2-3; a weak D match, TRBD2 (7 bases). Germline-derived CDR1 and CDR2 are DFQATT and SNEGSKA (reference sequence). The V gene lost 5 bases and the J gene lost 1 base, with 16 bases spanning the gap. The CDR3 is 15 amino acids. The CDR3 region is CSASSAGAGTDTQYF. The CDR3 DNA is TGCAGTGCTTCAAGTGCGGGGGCCGGCACAGATACGCAGTATTTT.